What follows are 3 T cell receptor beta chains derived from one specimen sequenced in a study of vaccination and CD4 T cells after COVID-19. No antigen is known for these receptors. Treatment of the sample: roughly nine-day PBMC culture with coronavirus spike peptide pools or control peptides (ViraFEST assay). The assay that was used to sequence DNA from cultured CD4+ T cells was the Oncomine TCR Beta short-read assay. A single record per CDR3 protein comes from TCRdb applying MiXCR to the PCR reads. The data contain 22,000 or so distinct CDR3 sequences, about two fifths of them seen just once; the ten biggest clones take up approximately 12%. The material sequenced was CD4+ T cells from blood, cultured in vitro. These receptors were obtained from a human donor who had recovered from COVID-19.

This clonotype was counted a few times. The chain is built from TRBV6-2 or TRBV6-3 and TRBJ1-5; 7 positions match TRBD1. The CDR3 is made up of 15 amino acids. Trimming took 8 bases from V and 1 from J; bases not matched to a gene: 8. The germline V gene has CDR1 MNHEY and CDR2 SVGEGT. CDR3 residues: CASEPDRASNQPQHF. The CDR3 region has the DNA TGTGCCAGCGAACCAGACAGGGCGAGCAATCAGCCCCAGCATTTT.

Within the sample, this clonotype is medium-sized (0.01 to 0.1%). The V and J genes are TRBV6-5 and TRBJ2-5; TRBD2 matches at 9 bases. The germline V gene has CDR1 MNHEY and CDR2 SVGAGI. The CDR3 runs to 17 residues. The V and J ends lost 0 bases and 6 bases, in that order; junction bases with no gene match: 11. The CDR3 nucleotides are TGTGCCAGCAGTTACTCAGCGGGAGGAACTGGAGGGCAGACCCAGTACTTC. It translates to CASSYSAGGTGGQTQYF.

The CDR3 coding sequence is TGTGCCAGCAGTTTTGTGGACAGAAACACTGAAGCTTTCTTT. As protein: CASSFVDRNTEAFF. The chain recombines TRBV28 with TRBJ1-1, with D perhaps matching TRBD1 (6 bases). CDR3 size: 14 residues. V was shortened by 3 bases and J by 2 bases, with 10 bases between the two germline ends. The V gene's germline CDR1 is MDHEN and CDR2 SYDVKM.